What follows is one T cell receptor beta chain and its context. This clone has a single count. The antigen it binds to is not known. The input lacks base qualities; no much larger clone sits a single base away. CDR1 and CDR2 are read off the germline V gene as SGHRS and YFSETQ. The CDR3 has 14 amino acids, counting the end cysteine and phenylalanine. Of all the DNA, just the CDR3 is kept, 42 bases in frame from base 1. V is reduced by 4 bases and J by 1 base, leaving a spacing of 12 bases between them. This sample was included in a study of Ad26.COV2.S vaccination and SARS-CoV-2 variants (dated by TCRdb to the early 2020s). For the wider study: Vaccine-arm donors came from COV1001, a multicentre, randomized, double-blind, placebo-controlled phase I-IIa trial of Ad26.COV2.S in healthy adults. Ad26.COV2.S was given intramuscularly at 5x10^10 or 1x10^11 viral particles, as a single shot or as two shots 56 days apart. Sequencing of the TCRbeta repertoire served to evaluate the specificity and breadth of SARS-CoV-2-reactive T cell receptors following Ad26.COV2.S vaccination. The TCR-sequenced set comprised approximately 30 samples: around 20 Ad26.COV2.S vaccine recipients, 5 placebo recipients and 8 SARS-CoV-2 convalescent individuals. Trial participants were randomized into five groups of five, in which low-dose or high-dose Ad26.COV2.S was given once or twice, or placebo was given on both occasions. Investigators remained blinded to trial group allocation during experiments and outcome assessment.

What the work shows at the level of the full study, not this receptor alone: Comparing responses between vaccine doses or regimens was not something the study was powered to do. Vaccine and placebo recipients had comparable non-spike TCR breadth, which fits with the vaccine containing only spike. After vaccination, spike-specific CD8+ and CD4+ T cell responses were reported to show substantial breadth. Compared with placebo recipients, Ad26.COV2.S recipients showed higher spike-specific TCR breadth (P = 0.0014). It was noted by the authors that total T cell responses may have been underestimated by the TCR breadth and depth analyses.

TCRbeta CDR3 regions were sequenced with the immunoSEQ Assay. After extraction, genomic DNA underwent amplification by bias-controlled multiplex PCR, followed by high-throughput sequencing. From the authors' description of their analysis: To quantify the absolute abundance of each unique TCRbeta CDR3 region, sequences were collapsed and filtered. T cell fraction was estimated by normalizing TCRbeta template counts to usable DNA, with usable DNA measured through amplification of reference genes found in all nucleated cells. Repertoire TCRs were annotated as SARS-CoV-2-specific by exact matching of V gene, CDR3 amino acid sequence and J gene to a known reactive TCR set. The reference SARS-CoV-2 TCR set was obtained from MIRA and was filtered for enrichment in COVID-19-positive ImmuneCODE repertoires, whereby public or cross-reactive TCRs were removed. Based on the MIRA antigens, annotated TCRs were further analysed at the level of specific ORF or position within ORF. Breadth was defined as the number of annotated unique rearrangements divided by the total number of unique productive rearrangements, and depth was defined as the summed frequency of the annotated unique rearrangements. TCR breadth was compared between groups using two-sided Wilcoxon rank-sum tests. What TCRdb holds here is the immuneACCESS table cut down to in-frame rearrangements. Part of the clones is not present; checked against another copy, under half of the missing clones reflect an unresolved V gene, and the others are unexplained. V, J and clone size derive from that table, while D and trimming were established from the DNA sequence. Across this sample there are 430,000 or so clones, with 90% seen only once. Less than 15% of the sample is taken by the ten largest.

The label giving this sample's treatment or condition can be read as: about 20 received Ad26.COV2.S at low or high dose, single or two shots; 5 received placebo; per-sample allocation not given. Repertoires of vaccine and placebo recipients were sequenced from samples taken on day 63 after the first injection. Cohort 1b enrolled 20 to 30 adults aged 18-55 years at a single site in Boston, USA, between 29 July and 7 August 2020. Ad26.COV2.S was a replication-incompetent adenovirus type 26 vector that expressed a prefusion-stabilized SARS-CoV-2 spike protein derived from the original Wuhan strain. Sequencing used peripheral blood, obtained in a trial of Ad26.COV2.S vaccine versus placebo. This chain joins TRBV5-1 to TRBJ2-7; no D gene is confidently identified. The clonotype originates from a person between 18 and 59 years old who received the Ad26.COV2.S COVID-19 vaccine or a placebo. The DNA sequence is given as TGCGCCAGCAGCCTTCAGGACGGATCCTACGAGCAGTACTTC. This gives the protein CASSLQDGSYEQYF.